This TCR beta chain originates from a study of T-cell reconstitution after alpha-beta-depleted transplantation in children. Whole-study results and caveats: Surviving recipient T cells and thymic progenitors underlay high day-60 TCRbeta diversity in some patients. Once a year had passed after transplant, T-cell counts and diversity came mostly from newly produced T cells. After transplant, at about two months, alpha-beta T cells were reportedly derived from several hundred expanded graft clones.

Germline V gene lookup returns CDR1 KGHSH and CDR2 LQKENI. The V end was cut by 5 bases, the J end by 1 base, with 12 bases between. The CDR3 spans 15 residues. In the case of this clonotype: Its antigen is not known.

Using unique molecular identifiers, the investigators prepared the TCRbeta library. Each CDR3 protein gets one entry after TCRdb re-called the PCR reads with MiXCR. Found here are fewer than 550,000 distinct CDR3 sequences, 11% of them singletons; the top ten hold about 14%. The genes are TRBV18 and TRBJ1-3; possible D gene TRBD1, 5 bases. This clonotype originated in a female patient between 2 and 10 years old who had a stem cell transplant for aplastic anemia, so the T cells may come from the graft donor. The sequencing used PBMCs, mostly from graft donor cells, collected 180 days after TCRalphabeta/CD19-depleted stem cell transplant. CDR3 sequence (DNA): TGTGCCAGCTCAACGGGACGTTTTTCTGGAAACACCATATATTTT. The encoded protein is CASSTGRFSGNTIYF.